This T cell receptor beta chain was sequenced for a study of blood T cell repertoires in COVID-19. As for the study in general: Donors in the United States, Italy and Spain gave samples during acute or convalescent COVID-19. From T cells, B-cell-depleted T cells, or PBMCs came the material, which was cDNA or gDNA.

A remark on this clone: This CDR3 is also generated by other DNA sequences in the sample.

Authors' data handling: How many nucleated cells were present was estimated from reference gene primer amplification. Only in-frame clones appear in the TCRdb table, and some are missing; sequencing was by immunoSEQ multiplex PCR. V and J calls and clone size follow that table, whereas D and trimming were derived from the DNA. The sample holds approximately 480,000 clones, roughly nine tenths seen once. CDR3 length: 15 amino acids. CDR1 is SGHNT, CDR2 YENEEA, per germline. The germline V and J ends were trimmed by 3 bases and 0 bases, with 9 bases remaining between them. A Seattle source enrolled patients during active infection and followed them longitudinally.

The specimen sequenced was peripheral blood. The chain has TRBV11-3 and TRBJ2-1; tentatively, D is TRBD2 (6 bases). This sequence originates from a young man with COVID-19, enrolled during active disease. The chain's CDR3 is CASSLEAGSYNEQFF. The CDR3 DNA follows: TGTGCCAGCAGCTTGGAAGCGGGCTCCTACAATGAGCAGTTCTTC.